The 20 T cell receptor beta chains below were found in one sample sequenced in a study of blood T cell repertoires in COVID-19. Clones were read by immunoSEQ multiplex PCR, and TCRdb kept only the in-frame ones, dropping some. The sample holds under 300,000 clones, around 86% seen once. The sequenced sample was peripheral blood. These receptor sequences come from a man between 25 and 39 years old who had recovered from COVID-19.

This chain uses TRBV10-3 with TRBJ2-7, with D unclear. Trimming removed 3 bases at V and 5 bases at J, with 8 bases between. Germline V lookup: CDR1 ENHRY, CDR2 SYGVKD. The CDR3 consists of 12 residues. The CDR3 DNA reads TGTGCCATCAGTGATTCGAGAGACGAGCAGTACGTC. Translating gives CAISDSRDEQYV.

This clone is a singleton in its sample. The V call is TRBV6-1, the J call TRBJ1-3; 9 bases line up with TRBD1. This CDR3 contains 16 residues. V shed 0 bases, J shed 3 bases, and the junction held 3 bases outside the gene matches. Germline V CDR1 and CDR2: MNHNS, SASEGT. The CDR3 DNA reads TGTGCCAGCAGTGAAGCGGGGACAGGGCGTGGAAACACCATATATTTT. Residues: CASSEAGTGRGNTIYF.

The chain links TRBV28 to TRBJ2-2; 7 bases are shared with TRBD2. V dropped 6 bases and J dropped 6; count of bases not matched to a gene: 4. Germline CDR1 is MDHEN and CDR2 is SYDVKM. This CDR3 comprises 13 residues. CDR3 sequence reads: CASRQGLAGELFF. The CDR3 region has the DNA TGTGCCAGCAGGCAAGGACTAGCCGGGGAGCTGTTTTTT. The complete variable domain, with remaining parts taken from reference TRBV28 and TRBJ2-2, reads DVKVTQSSRYLVKRTGEKVFLECVQDMDHENMFWYRQDPGLGLRLIYFSYDVKMKEKGDIPEGYSVSREKKERFSLILESASTNQTSMYLCASRQGLAGELFFGEGSRLTVL.

This clone showed up just a few times. This sequence joins TRBV4-2 and TRBJ2-3, with TRBD2 matching over 14 bases. Germline trimming cut 4 bases from V and 3 bases from J; bases unmatched to any gene: 9. Germline V gene sequence: CDR1 LGHNA, CDR2 YNFKEQ. The CDR3 is made up of 18 amino acids. CDR3 amino acids: CASSPQPGTSGGTDTQYF. Written as DNA, the CDR3 is TGTGCCAGCAGCCCCCAACCGGGGACTAGCGGGGGAACAGATACGCAGTATTTT.

The rearrangement uses TRBV12-3 or TRBV12-4 and TRBJ2-7; TRBD2 matches 9 bases. Losses at the gene ends were 3 bases for V and 9 bases for J; bases not matched to a gene: 6. This CDR3 is built from 13 residues. DNA for the CDR3: TGTGCCAGCAGTTTTAGCGGGGGCGAAAGGCAGTACTTC. The encoded protein is CASSFSGGERQYF.

V gene TRBV4-2 combines with J gene TRBJ2-5; D might be TRBD1 (5 bases). CDR1 is LGHNA and CDR2 is YNFKEQ in the germline V gene. The CDR3 length is 14 residues. V was trimmed by 1 base and J by 4 bases, leaving 10 bases between them. CDR3 nucleotides: TGTGCCAGCAGCCAAGGGGGAAGGGGAGAGACCCAGTACTTC. Protein: CASSQGGRGETQYF.

V gene TRBV28 combines with J gene TRBJ1-2; the D gene is possibly TRBD1 (5 bases). V lost 7 bases, J lost 1 base, and 16 bases lay in between. The germline V gene encodes CDR1 MDHEN and CDR2 SYDVKM. The length of the CDR3 is 15 residues. In nucleotides, the CDR3 is TGTGCCAGCAAGGATAGACAGCCTTTTAACTATGGCTACACCTTC. It codes for CASKDRQPFNYGYTF.

The chain joins TRBV6-5 to TRBJ1-6; 9 positions match TRBD1. The CDR3 length is 15 residues. Germline V gives CDR1 MNHEY, CDR2 SVGAGI. The trim removed 7 bases at V and 7 bases at J, leaving 8 bases unmatched. The CDR3 here is CASNLLTGGNSPLHF. DNA for the CDR3: TGTGCCAGCAACTTGTTGACAGGGGGAAATTCACCCCTCCACTTT.

The V call is TRBV5-1, the J call TRBJ2-5; TRBD1 aligns across 7 bases. This CDR3 spans 16 amino acids. Unmatched junction bases numbered 8, after V lost 0 bases and J lost 3 bases. Germline V gives CDR1 SGHRS, CDR2 YFSETQ. The CDR3 protein is CASSLAKGAAEETQYF. CDR3 DNA: TGCGCCAGCAGCTTGGCCAAGGGGGCAGCCGAAGAGACCCAGTACTTC. Supplemented by reference TRBV5-1 and TRBJ2-5, the full variable domain reads KAGVTQTPRYLIKTRGQQVTLSCSPISGHRSVSWYQQTPGQGLQFLFEYFSETQRNKGNFPGRFSGRQFSNSRSEMNVSTLELGDSALYLCASSLAKGAAEETQYFGPGTRLLVL.

This clone turned up a few times. The chain joins TRBV20-1 to TRBJ1-1; D not certain. Trimming pared 1 base from V and 5 bases from J, leaving 5 bases between. Germline assignment: CDR1 DFQATT and CDR2 SNEGSKA (reference sequence). The CDR3 consists of 11 residues. The CDR3 loop is CSARVYTEAFF. The CDR3 DNA reads TGCAGTGCTAGAGTGTATACTGAAGCTTTCTTT.

This chain joins TRBV4-2 and TRBJ2-3, with 14 bases aligning to TRBD2. This CDR3 region has 16 residues. V trimming: 4 bases; J trimming: 1 base; junction bases outside the gene matches: 1. Per the germline V gene, CDR1 is LGHNA and CDR2 is YNFKEQ. The DNA for the CDR3 is TGTGCCAGCAGCCGGGGACTAGCGGGGGGCACAGATACGCAGTATTTT. It encodes CASSRGLAGGTDTQYF.

The CDR3 reads CASGQNYEQYF. The CDR3 DNA sequence: TGTGCCAGCGGACAGAACTACGAGCAGTACTTC. V is TRBV6-5 and J is TRBJ2-7, with a weak D call TRBD1 (6 bases). The CDR3 is made up of 11 amino acids. CDR1 is MNHEY, CDR2 SVGAGI, per germline. Trimming removed 8 bases at V and 3 bases at J, with 8 bases between.

The V gene is TRBV25-1, the J gene TRBJ1-2; TRBD1 aligns across 9 bases. The CDR3 loop spans 18 amino acids. Germline-derived CDR1 and CDR2 are MGHDK and SYGVNS. Losses at the gene ends were 4 bases for V and 2 bases for J; bases not matched to a gene: 14. As DNA, the CDR3 is TGTGCCAGCAGTGGAGGAACCGGGACAGGGTCCCCCAACTATGGCTACACCTTC. As protein: CASSGGTGTGSPNYGYTF.

The rearrangement joins TRBV5-4 to TRBJ2-1; maybe TRBD2 (5 bases). Trimming removed 0 bases at V and 5 bases at J, with 12 bases between. There are 15 residues in the CDR3. The germline CDR1 and CDR2 sequences are SGHNT and YYREEE (reference sequence). CDR3 amino acids: CASSLAPTRDNEQFF. CDR3 in DNA: TGTGCCAGCAGCTTGGCACCAACTAGGGACAATGAGCAGTTCTTC.

The rearrangement joins TRBV18 to TRBJ1-4; a possible D gene is TRBD1 (6 bases). Germline V CDR1 and CDR2: KGHSH, LQKENI. This CDR3 comprises 13 residues. Trimming shortened V by 2 bases and J by 8 bases, and 9 bases separated the two germline ends. In nucleotides, the CDR3 is TGTGCCAGCTCACCAGCGAGGGGGGAAAAACTGTTTTTT. This gives the protein CASSPARGEKLFF.

V gene TRBV5-1 combines with J gene TRBJ2-7, with 9 bases identical to TRBD1. This CDR3 region has 13 residues. The germline V gene encodes CDR1 SGHRS and CDR2 YFSETQ. Trimming cost V 3 bases and J 4 bases; bases outside gene matches: 2. The CDR3 coding sequence is TGCGCCAGCAGCTACGGACAGGGGTACGAGCAGTACTTC. Its protein is CASSYGQGYEQYF.

V usage is TRBV28 and J usage is TRBJ1-2; 9 bases are a match to TRBD1. With 2 bases clipped from V and 8 bases from J, the junction kept 6 bases outside the gene matches. This CDR3 is built from 14 residues. Germline V gene sequence: CDR1 MDHEN, CDR2 SYDVKM. The CDR3 is CASSLLGTGYGYTF. The CDR3 DNA reads TGTGCCAGCAGTTTACTCGGGACAGGGTACGGCTACACCTTC.

This sequence joins TRBV27 and TRBJ1-5, with 9 nucleotides matching TRBD1. The CDR3 has 16 amino acids. Germline trimming cut 5 bases from V and 5 bases from J; bases unmatched to any gene: 10. Germline V gene data show CDR1 as MNHEY and CDR2 as SMNVEV (reference sequence). The DNA of the CDR3 is TGTGCCAGCAGTGCCATTTCGACAGGGGGTTATCAGCCCCAGCATTTT. It encodes CASSAISTGGYQPQHF.

The V and J genes are TRBV10-3 and TRBJ1-2; D is possibly TRBD1 (6 bases). The V gene lost 7 bases and the J gene lost 3 bases, with 6 bases spanning the gap. CDR1 ENHRY and CDR2 SYGVKD come from the germline V gene. The CDR3 is 11 amino acids. The DNA for the CDR3 is TGTGCCATCACAGGGGACTATGGCTACACCTTC. Amino acid sequence: CAITGDYGYTF.

This clone was counted once. This sequence joins TRBV14 and TRBJ2-5, with TRBD1 as a possible D gene (6 bases). Deletions cut 6 bases from V and 5 bases from J, with 10 bases between. Germline CDR1 is SGHDN and CDR2 is FVKESK. The CDR3 has 12 amino acids. The CDR3 sequence is CASRQGDETQYF. The CDR3 DNA reads as TGTGCCAGCAGACAGGGAGATGAGACCCAGTACTTC.